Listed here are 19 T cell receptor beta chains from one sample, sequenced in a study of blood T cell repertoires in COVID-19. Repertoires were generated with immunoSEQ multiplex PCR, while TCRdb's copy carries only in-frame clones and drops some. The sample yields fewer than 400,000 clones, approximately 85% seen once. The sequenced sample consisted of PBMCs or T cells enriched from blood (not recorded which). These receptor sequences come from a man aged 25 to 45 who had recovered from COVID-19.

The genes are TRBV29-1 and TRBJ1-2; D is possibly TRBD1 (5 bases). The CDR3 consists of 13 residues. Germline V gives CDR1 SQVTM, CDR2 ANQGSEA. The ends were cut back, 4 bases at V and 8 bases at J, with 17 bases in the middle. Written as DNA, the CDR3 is TGCAGCGTTGGGACACCTACCGATAGGGGCTACACCTTC. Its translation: CSVGTPTDRGYTF.

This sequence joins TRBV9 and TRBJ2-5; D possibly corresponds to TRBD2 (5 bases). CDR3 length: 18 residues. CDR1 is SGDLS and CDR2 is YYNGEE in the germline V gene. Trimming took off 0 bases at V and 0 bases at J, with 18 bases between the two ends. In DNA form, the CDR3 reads TGTGCCAGCAGCGTAGGACTAACGACCTTATTGTACCAAGAGACCCAGTACTTC. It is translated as CASSVGLTTLLYQETQYF.

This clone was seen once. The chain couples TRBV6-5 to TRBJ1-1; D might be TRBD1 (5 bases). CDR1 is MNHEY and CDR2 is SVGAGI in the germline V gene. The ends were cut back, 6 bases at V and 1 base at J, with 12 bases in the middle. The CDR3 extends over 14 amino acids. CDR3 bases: TGTGCCAGCAGCAACGGGGGAAAGAACACTGAAGCTTTCTTT. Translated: CASSNGGKNTEAFF.

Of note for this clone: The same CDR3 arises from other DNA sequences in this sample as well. CDR3 amino acids: CASSPGQNYGYTF. The CDR3 DNA reads TGTGCCAGCTCACCGGGACAGAACTATGGCTACACCTTC. The rearrangement joins TRBV18 to TRBJ1-2; 7 nucleotides agree with TRBD1. V lost 3 bases, J lost 2 bases, and 0 bases stayed unmatched. Germline lookup yields CDR1 KGHSH and CDR2 LQKENI. The CDR3 runs to 13 residues.

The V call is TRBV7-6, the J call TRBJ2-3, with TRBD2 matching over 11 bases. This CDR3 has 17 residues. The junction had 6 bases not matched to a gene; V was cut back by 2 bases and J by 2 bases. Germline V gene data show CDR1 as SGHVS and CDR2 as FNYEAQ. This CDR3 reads CASSLRLAGSLTDTQYF. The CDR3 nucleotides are TGTGCCAGCAGCTTACGACTAGCGGGGTCTCTCACAGATACGCAGTATTTT. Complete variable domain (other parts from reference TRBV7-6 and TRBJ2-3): GAGVSQSPRYKVTKRGQDVALRCDPISGHVSLYWYRQALGQGPEFLTYFNYEAQQDKSGLPNDRFSAERPEGSISTLTIQRTEQRDSAMYRCASSLRLAGSLTDTQYFGPGTRLTVL.

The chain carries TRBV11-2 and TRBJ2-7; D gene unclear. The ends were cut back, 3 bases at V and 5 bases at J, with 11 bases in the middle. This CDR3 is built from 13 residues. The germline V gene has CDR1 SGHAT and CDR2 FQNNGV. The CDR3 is CASSLIPNHEQYF. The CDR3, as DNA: TGTGCCAGCAGCTTGATTCCTAACCACGAGCAGTACTTC.

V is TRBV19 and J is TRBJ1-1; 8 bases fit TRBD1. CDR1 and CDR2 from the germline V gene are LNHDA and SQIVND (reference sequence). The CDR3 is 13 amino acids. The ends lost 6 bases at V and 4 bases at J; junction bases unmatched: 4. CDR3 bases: TGTGCCAGTAGGCCAGGGGGCCGCACTGAAGCTTTCTTT. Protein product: CASRPGGRTEAFF.

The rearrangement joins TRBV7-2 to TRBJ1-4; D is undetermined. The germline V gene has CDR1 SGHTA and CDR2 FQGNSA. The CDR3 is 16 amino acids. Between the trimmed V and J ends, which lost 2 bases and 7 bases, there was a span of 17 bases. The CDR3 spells CASSLKVTSGSEKLFF. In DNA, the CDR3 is TGTGCCAGCAGCTTAAAAGTTACCTCCGGTAGTGAAAAACTGTTTTTT.

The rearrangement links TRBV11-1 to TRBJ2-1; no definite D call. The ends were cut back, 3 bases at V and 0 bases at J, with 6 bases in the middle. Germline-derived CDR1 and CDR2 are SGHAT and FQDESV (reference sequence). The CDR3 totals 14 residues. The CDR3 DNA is TGTGCCAGCAGCTTTCCAGGCTCCTACAATGAGCAGTTCTTC. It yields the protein CASSFPGSYNEQFF.

CDR3 bases: TGTGCCACCAGTGTCAGGGTAAGTCAGCCCCAGCATTTT. This encodes CATSVRVSQPQHF. This chain connects TRBV24-1 to TRBJ1-5, with D possibly being TRBD1 (5 bases). CDR1 is KGHDR and CDR2 is SFDVKD in the germline V gene. Deletions cut 5 bases from V and 6 bases from J, with 10 bases between. CDR3 size: 13 residues.

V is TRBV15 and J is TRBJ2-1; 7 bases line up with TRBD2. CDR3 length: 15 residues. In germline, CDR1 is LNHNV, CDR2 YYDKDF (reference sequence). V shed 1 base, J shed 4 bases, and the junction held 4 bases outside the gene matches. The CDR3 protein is CATSRASGVYNEQFF. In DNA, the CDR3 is TGTGCCACCAGCAGAGCTAGCGGAGTTTACAATGAGCAGTTCTTC.

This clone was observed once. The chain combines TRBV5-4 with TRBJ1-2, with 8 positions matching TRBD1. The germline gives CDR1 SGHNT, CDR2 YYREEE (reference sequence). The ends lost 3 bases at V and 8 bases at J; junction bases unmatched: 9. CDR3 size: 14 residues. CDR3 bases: TGTGCCAGCAGCTCGGGACAGGAGAGGAAGGGCTACACCTTC. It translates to CASSSGQERKGYTF.

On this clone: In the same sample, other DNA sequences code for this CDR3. CDR3 bases: TGTGCCACCAGTGATTGGGGACAGAACACCGGGGAGCTGTTTTTT. This sequence encodes CATSDWGQNTGELFF. The chain combines TRBV24-1 with TRBJ2-2, with a possible D match to TRBD1 (6 bases). Trimming cost V 2 bases and J 1 base, with 7 bases left between them. Germline lookup yields CDR1 KGHDR and CDR2 SFDVKD. The CDR3 runs to 15 residues.

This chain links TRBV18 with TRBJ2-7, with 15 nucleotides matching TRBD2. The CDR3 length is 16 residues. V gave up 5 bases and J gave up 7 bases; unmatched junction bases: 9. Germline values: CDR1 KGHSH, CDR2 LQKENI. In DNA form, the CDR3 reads TGTGCCAGCTCAGTAAACCCGGGACTAGCGGGGGGAGAGCAGTACTTC. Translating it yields CASSVNPGLAGGEQYF.

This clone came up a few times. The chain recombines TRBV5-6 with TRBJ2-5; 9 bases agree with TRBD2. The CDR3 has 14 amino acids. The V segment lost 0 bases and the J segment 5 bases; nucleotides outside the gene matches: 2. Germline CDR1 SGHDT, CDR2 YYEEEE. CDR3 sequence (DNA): TGTGCCAGCAGCTTGGGACTAGCGGACGAGACCCAGTACTTC. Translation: CASSLGLADETQYF.

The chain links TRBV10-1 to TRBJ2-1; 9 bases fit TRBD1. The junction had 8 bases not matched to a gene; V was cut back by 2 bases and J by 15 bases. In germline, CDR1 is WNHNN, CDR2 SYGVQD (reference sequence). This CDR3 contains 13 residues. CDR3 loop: CASSESPRDRVFF. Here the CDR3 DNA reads TGCGCCAGCAGTGAGAGTCCACGGGACAGGGTGTTCTTC.

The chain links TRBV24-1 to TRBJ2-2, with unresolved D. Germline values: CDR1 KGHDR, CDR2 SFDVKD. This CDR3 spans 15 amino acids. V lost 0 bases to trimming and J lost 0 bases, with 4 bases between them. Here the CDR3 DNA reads TGTGCCACCAGTGATTTGTTAGCGAACACCGGGGAGCTGTTTTTT. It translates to CATSDLLANTGELFF.

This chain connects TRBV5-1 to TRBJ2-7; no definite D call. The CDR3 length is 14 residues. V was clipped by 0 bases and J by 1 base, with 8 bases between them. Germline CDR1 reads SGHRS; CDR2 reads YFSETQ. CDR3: CASSLVSESYEQYF. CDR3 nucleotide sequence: TGCGCCAGCAGCTTGGTGTCGGAGTCCTACGAGCAGTACTTC. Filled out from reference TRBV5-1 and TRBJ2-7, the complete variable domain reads KAGVTQTPRYLIKTRGQQVTLSCSPISGHRSVSWYQQTPGQGLQFLFEYFSETQRNKGNFPGRFSGRQFSNSRSEMNVSTLELGDSALYLCASSLVSESYEQYFGPGTRLTVT.

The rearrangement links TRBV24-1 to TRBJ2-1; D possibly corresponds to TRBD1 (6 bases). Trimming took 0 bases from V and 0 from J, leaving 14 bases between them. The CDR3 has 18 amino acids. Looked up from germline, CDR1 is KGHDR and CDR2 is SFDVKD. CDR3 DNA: TGTGCCACCAGTGATTTGGGGGGCGGCAGGAGCTCCTACAATGAGCAGTTCTTC. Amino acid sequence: CATSDLGGGRSSYNEQFF.